This T cell receptor (beta chain) was sequenced during a study of cytomegalovirus exposure and HLA in healthy donors. Turning to the study itself: An analysis done earlier identified about 100 million unique TCR beta sequences from 200 million or so T cells. General observations from the study: In an earlier analysis, about 87% or about 30%: the productive usage of most TCR beta V segments. Presence/absence analyses supposed approximately even sequencing depth among donors.

A multiplex PCR was run with 60 Vbeta primers and 13 Jbeta primers. TCRdb keeps only in-frame clones here, not all; method: immunoSEQ multiplex PCR. The sample has approximately 74,000 clones, over 70% seen once; the top ten hold 7% to 7.5%. Germline V CDR1 and CDR2: MDHEN, SYDVKM. The CDR3 is 16 residues long. V lost 5 bases and J 6 bases, leaving 20 bases between the germline ends. Notes on this clone: Its antigen is still unknown.

This chain connects TRBV28 to TRBJ1-5, with no clear D. This TCR was sampled from a woman in her thirties or forties in good health and CMV-seronegative. The specimen sequenced was PBMCs. The CDR3 DNA is TGTGCCAGCAGTCCCAACCGGGGTATCGGTCTTCAGCCCCAGCATTTT. This codes for CASSPNRGIGLQPQHF.